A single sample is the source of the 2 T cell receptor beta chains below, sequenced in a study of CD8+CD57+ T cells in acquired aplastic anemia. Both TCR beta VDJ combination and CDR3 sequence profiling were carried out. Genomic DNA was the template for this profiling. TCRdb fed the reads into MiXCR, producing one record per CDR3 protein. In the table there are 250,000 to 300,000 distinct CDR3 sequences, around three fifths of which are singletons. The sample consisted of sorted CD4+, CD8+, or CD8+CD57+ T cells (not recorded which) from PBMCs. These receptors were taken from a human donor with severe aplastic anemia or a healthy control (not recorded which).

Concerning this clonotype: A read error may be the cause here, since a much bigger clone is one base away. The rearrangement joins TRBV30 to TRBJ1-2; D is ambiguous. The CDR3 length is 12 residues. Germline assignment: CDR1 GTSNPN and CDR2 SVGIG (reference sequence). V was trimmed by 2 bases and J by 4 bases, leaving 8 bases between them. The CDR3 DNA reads TGTGCCTGGAGTTCGGCAGGCTATGGCTACACCTTC. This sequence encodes CAWSSAGYGYTF.

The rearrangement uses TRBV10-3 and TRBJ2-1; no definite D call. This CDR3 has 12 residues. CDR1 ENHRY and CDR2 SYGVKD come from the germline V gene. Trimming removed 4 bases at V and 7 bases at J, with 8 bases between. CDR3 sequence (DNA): TGTGCCATCAGTGGAACAAGGAATGAGCAGTTCTTC. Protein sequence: CAISGTRNEQFF.